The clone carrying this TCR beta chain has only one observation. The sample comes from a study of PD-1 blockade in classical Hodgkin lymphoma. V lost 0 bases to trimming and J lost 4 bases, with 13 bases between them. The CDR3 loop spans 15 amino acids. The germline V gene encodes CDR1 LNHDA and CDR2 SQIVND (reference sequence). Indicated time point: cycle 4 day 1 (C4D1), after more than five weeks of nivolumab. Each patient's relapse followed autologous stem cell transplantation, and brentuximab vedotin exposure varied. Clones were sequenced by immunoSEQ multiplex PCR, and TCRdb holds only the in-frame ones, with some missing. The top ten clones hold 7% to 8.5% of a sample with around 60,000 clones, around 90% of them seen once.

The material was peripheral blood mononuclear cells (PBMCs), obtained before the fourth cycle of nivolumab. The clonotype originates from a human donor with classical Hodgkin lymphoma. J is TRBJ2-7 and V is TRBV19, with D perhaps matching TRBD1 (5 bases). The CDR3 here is CASSIDLGHLYEQYF. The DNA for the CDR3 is TGTGCCAGTAGTATAGATTTGGGGCACCTATACGAGCAGTACTTC.